This TCR beta chain was captured by sequencing in a study of graft-versus-host responses after intestinal transplantation (dated by TCRdb to the early 2020s). For the study in its entirety: The transplants that recipients got were multivisceral, liver-intestinal, or isolated intestinal. Instead of going to the commercial service, samples from a few later patients were sequenced in-house on an Illumina MiSeq and processed with MiXCR. To identify alloreactive clones, pre-transplant mixed lymphocyte reaction products were sequenced and then compared with unstimulated pre-transplant donor and recipient T cells. The cohort enrolled 20 to 25 intestinal transplant recipients, one of whom was a retransplant, and 3 patients without pretransplant specimens were excluded. A peak of at least 4% donor T cells among recipient peripheral blood mononuclear cells was the definition used for donor T cell macrochimerism. Graft-versus-host and host-versus-graft alloreactive T cell clones were tracked in the graft, circulation and bone marrow after intestinal transplantation using bulk TCR-beta CDR3 sequencing. Every recipient was given anti-thymocyte globulin induction, followed by around three years of maintenance tacrolimus and steroids. The research as a whole found: In the allografts of patients with donor T cell macrochimerism, GvH to HvG T cell clonal ratios were high. The relatively low number and heterogeneity of intestinal transplant patients limited the conclusions. Early after transplant, declines in HvG clones were associated with peak levels of circulating GvH clones. GvH clones were detected in recipient bone marrow, and some appeared earlier in ileal mucosa or blood, consistent with an intestinal mucosal origin.

About this clone: Its recognized antigen is unknown. Within one base of it there is no much larger clone, and no base qualities were kept.

Blood samples were collected up to 4 times in the first month after transplant and then at least monthly when available. The V and J ends are trimmed by 3 bases and 1 base, leaving 8 bases between them. CDR1 SNHLY and CDR2 FYNNEI are derived from the germline V gene. Measured from the cysteine to the phenylalanine, the CDR3 is 14 residues long. Only the CDR3 region is kept as DNA, spanning 42 bases read in frame from base 1. Receptor amplification or capture employed the immunoSEQ multiplex PCR assay. For most patients, high-throughput TCR-beta CDR3 sequencing of genomic DNA was performed by Adaptive Biotechnologies. On the authors' methods: Adaptive's ImmunoSEQ software supplied the TCR sequencing data for more than 15 patients, while MiXCR and VDJtools were used to process a few other patients. Because the origin of CDR3 nucleotide sequences shared between donor and recipient could not be assigned, those sequences were removed. At least 2-fold expansion over unstimulated cells and a minimum CFSE-low frequency of 0.002% (template counts) or 0.001% (read counts) were required for clones to be classified as alloreactive. Clones were considered mappable if detected in sequenced pre-transplant spleen, lymph node, or MLR CFSE-low populations of the donor or recipient. Cumulative frequency of alloreactive clones was calculated as a percentage of all sequences weighted by copy number. TCRdb took this table from immuneACCESS and kept in-frame rearrangements with V and J called. Such tables lack part of the clones; where checked against another copy, unresolved V genes explain under half of the gap, and the rest is unexplained. Clone size and the V and J calls come from that table; the DNA yielded D and trimming. This sample gives roughly 29,000 clones in total; around 92% of them show up just once. The ten largest account for roughly 0.72% of the sample.

This specimen was PBMCs, taken 66 days after intestinal transplant. The chain joins TRBV2 to TRBJ2-3, with the D gene too uncertain to name. This TCR came from a human patient who received an intestinal transplant, so some T cells may come from the graft donor. The sequence in DNA is TGTGCCAGCAGTGATGGCTACCGCACAGATACGCAGTATTTT. The resulting protein is CASSDGYRTDTQYF.